The entry below gives a single TCR beta chain sequence along with its context. What antigen it recognizes has not been identified. Nothing much larger sits one base from this clone, and base qualities are not available. The sample belongs to a study of blood T cells in healthy people across ages (dated by TCRdb to between 2014 and 2017). Notes on the research overall: Template switching captured roughly one uniquely barcoded TCR beta cDNA molecule per two T cells in model experiments. Age-related changes in TCR beta repertoire diversity were measured in the study by deep sequencing normalized with unique cDNA molecular identifiers. The donors were divided into four age groups: young (average around 16 years), middle-aged (about 40), aged (roughly 66) and long-lived (roughly 82). Donors of different ages were randomly distributed across sequencing lanes to avoid experimental bias. For two donors (one aged 18 to 30 and one aged 80 or older), the study analyzed two additional independent replicas of 1 million unique cDNA reads from the same blood draw. General findings and caveats noted by the study authors: As age increased, observed TCR beta diversity per million T cells dropped in a roughly linear way, and a significant reduction was already evident by age 40. Because the CMV infection status of the donors was unknown, age-related changes in expanded clonotypes may potentially have been confounded. Since profiling was done on bulk unsorted PBMCs, naive and antigen-experienced compartments could not be conclusively compared. Estimates of total diversity from one million sequenced T cells were regarded as lower bounds and underestimates. Compared with the aged group, more naive CD4+ T cells, fewer expanded clones and increased TCR diversity were shown by the long-lived group, suggesting age selection. The percentage of naive T cells measured by flow cytometry correlated strongly with observed TCR beta diversity.

Donors were 40 or so systemically healthy Caucasian individuals from Russia aged roughly 6 to 100 years. Each donor gave ten milliliters of peripheral blood, drawn into EDTA-treated Vacutainer tubes. Ficoll-Paque density-gradient centrifugation was used to isolate PBMCs, with at least 6.5 million per sample. Total RNA was extracted from PBMCs with Trizol reagent, with at least 5 micrograms obtained per sample. For every donor, an aliquot of PBMCs went through flow cytometry to measure the percentages of naive CD45RAhigh/CD27high T cells. V is cut back by 3 bases and J by 6 bases, with 19 bases in the junction unmatched. The CDR3 contains 19 residues, cysteine and phenylalanine counted. The kept DNA is CDR3 alone, 57 bases in frame from the first base. The germline V gene provides CDR1 SGHDN and CDR2 FVKESK. The library came from 5' RACE. For sequencing, an Illumina HiSeq 2500 was employed. A second PCR of roughly 7 to 11 cycles was performed with a sample-barcoded 5' primer and a J-beta primer mix. Each TCR beta cDNA molecule received a unique molecular identifier from a template-switch 5' adaptor carrying 12 random nucleotides. Each sample yielded at least 3 million CDR3-containing paired-end reads. First-strand cDNA was synthesized from all RNA with the Mint cDNA synthesis kit, primed by a TRBC-specific oligonucleotide. After uracil-DNA glycosylase treatment, a first 18-cycle PCR used universal primers M1SS and BC2_uni_R on all cDNA. In the original analysis: For normalization, 1 million high-quality reads were randomly selected from each sample, with every read carrying a distinct molecular identifier. Reads with shared molecular identifiers were discarded instead of being binned into consensus sequences. CDR3 identification, clonotype clustering and error correction used MiTCR with a Q25 quality threshold and the strictest error-elimination algorithm. A nonparametric unseen species model with Euler transformation was used to estimate lower-bound total TCR beta diversity. TCRdb passed the public sequencing reads through fastp at Q25 and MiXCR, retaining productive beta sequences. Entries are consolidated by CDR3 protein sequence, retaining the most common genes and DNA. In this record, the V and J calls reflect TCRdb's handling and not the investigators' own analysis. The sample includes approximately 790,000 distinct CDR3 sequences, with around 62% observed a single time. Of the sample, 25% to 35% falls within the top ten clones.

The chain links TRBV14 with TRBJ2-1; TRBD2 matches 8 bases in the middle. The TCR was taken from a man in his thirties or forties in good health. The sample taken for sequencing was blood. CDR3 region: CASSHMGGGLYNPFNEQFF. The bases are TGTGCCAGCAGCCACATGGGCGGGGGGCTCTACAATCCCTTCAATGAGCAGTTCTTC.